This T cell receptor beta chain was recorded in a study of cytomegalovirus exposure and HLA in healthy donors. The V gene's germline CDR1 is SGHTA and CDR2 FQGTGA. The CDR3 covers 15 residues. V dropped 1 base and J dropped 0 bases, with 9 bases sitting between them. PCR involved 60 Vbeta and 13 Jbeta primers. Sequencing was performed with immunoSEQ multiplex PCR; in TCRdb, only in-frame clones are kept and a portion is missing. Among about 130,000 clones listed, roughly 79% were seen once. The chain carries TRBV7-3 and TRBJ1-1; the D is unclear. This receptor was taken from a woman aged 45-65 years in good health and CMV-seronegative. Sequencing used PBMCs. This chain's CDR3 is CASSLNSRVNTEAFF. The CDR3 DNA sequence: TGTGCCAGCAGCTTAAATAGTCGGGTGAACACTGAAGCTTTCTTT.